This T cell receptor (beta chain) was sequenced in a study of vaccination effects on CD4 cells after COVID-19. The overall study: Post-vaccine samples followed the second dose by a median of 72 days. Study-wide findings and caveats: From healthy vaccinees, only 1 of 255 vaccine-induced clones also reacted to common cold coronaviruses.

As to this clone: No antigen is known for it.

Prior to sequencing, the ViraFEST assay stimulated PBMC with viral peptide pools, which expanded the antigen-specific CD4+ T cells. Subsequent to a culture period of under 11 days, CD4+ T cells were isolated. All participants had two doses of either the BNT162b2 or mRNA-1273 vaccine. Germline loops: CDR1 SGHRS, CDR2 YFSETQ. Between the trimmed V and J ends, which lost 0 bases and 4 bases, there was a span of 11 bases. The CDR3 extends over 16 amino acids. Libraries were prepared by immunoSEQ multiplex PCR; TCRdb keeps only in-frame clonotypes and omits some of them. Here the sample spans roughly 46,000 clones, over 60% being singletons.

Sequencing used CD4+ T cells from PBMCs cultured with HCoV-OC43 spike peptides, obtained after COVID-19 vaccination. Subset here: HCoV-OC43 spike overlapping peptide pool stimulation. This rearrangement joins TRBV5-1 to TRBJ2-6; no definite D call. This TCR was recovered from a human donor who received a COVID-19 vaccine. In nucleotides, the CDR3 is TGCGCCAGCAGCTTGGTTGCGGCGAGGGGGGCCAACGTCCTGACTTTC. Translation gives CASSLVAARGANVLTF. Full variable domain (rest looked up from reference TRBV5-1 and TRBJ2-6): KAGVTQTPRYLIKTRGQQVTLSCSPISGHRSVSWYQQTPGQGLQFLFEYFSETQRNKGNFPGRFSGRQFSNSRSEMNVSTLELGDSALYLCASSLVAARGANVLTFGAGSRLTVL.